This TCR beta chain was sequenced for a study of blood T cell repertoires in COVID-19. As for the study in general: In each case, the material was cDNA or gDNA derived from T cells, B-cell-depleted T cells, or PBMCs.

In the study's own analysis: Reference gene primer amplification gave estimated nucleated cell counts. Sequenced by immunoSEQ multiplex PCR; TCRdb stores in-frame clones only, minus some. The V and J calls and the clone size are those of that table, but D and trimming were determined from the DNA. The sample gives 75,000 to 95,000 clones, about 74% of which show up once; around 3.9% is in the top ten. Those enrolled in Seattle joined during active infection and were followed longitudinally afterward. This clone was observed at least ten times. Other nucleotide sequences in the sample specify the same CDR3. There are 15 residues in the CDR3. CDR1 MNHEY and CDR2 SMNVEV come from the germline V gene (reference sequence). With 5 bases clipped from V and 2 bases from J, the junction kept 6 bases outside the gene matches.

The sample consisted of peripheral blood. The clonotype originates from a man in his 70s with COVID-19, enrolled during active disease. The rearrangement uses TRBV27 and TRBJ1-1, with 9 bases identical to TRBD1. The CDR3 nucleotides are TGTGCCAGCAGTCCCTGGGACAGGGTCAACACTGAAGCTTTCTTT. Its protein product is CASSPWDRVNTEAFF.